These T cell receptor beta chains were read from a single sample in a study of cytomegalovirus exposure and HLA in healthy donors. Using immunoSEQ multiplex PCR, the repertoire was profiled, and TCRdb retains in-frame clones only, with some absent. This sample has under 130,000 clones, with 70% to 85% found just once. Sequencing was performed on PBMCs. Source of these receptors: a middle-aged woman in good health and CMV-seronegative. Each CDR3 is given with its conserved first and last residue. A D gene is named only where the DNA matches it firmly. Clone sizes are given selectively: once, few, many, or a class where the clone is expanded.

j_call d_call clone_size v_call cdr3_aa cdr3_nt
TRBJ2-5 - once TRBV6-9 CASTSPSLPETQYF TGTGCCAGCACCTCCCCGAGTCTCCCGGAGACCCAGTACTTC
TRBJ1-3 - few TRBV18 CASSLQGSGNTIYF TGTGCCAGCTCACTCCAGGGGTCTGGAAACACCATATATTTT
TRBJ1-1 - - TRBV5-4 CASSSNTEAFF TGTGCCAGCAGCTCAAACACTGAAGCTTTCTTT
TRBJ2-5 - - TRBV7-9 CASSFQGQETQYF TGTGCCAGCAGCTTTCAGGGGCAAGAGACCCAGTACTTC
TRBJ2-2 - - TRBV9 CASSVRGSITGELFF TGTGCCAGCAGCGTACGGGGGAGCATCACCGGGGAGCTGTTTTTT
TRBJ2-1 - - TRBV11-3 CASSLAGQSYYNEQFF TGTGCCAGCAGCTTAGCAGGACAGTCTTACTACAATGAGCAGTTCTTC
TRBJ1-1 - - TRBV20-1 CSANRIAEAFF TGCAGTGCCAACAGGATTGCTGAAGCTTTCTTT
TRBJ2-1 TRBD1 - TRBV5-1 CASSVGQGAPQFF TGCGCCAGCAGCGTAGGACAGGGCGCCCCGCAGTTCTTC
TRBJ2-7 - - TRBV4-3 CASSKDGDGATYEQYF TGCGCCAGCAGCAAAGATGGGGATGGGGCGACTTACGAGCAGTACTTC
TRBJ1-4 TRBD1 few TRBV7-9 CASSLSASGQGGEKLFF TGTGCCAGCAGCTTATCGGCGTCGGGACAGGGCGGAGAAAAACTGTTTTTT
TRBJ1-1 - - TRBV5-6 CASSLEGIEAFF TGTGCCAGCAGCTTGGAGGGGATTGAAGCTTTCTTT
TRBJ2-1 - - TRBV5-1 CASSLAIRGEQFF TGCGCCAGCAGCTTGGCCATTCGGGGGGAGCAGTTCTTC
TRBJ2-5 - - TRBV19 CASGGGSPQYF TGTGCCTCCGGCGGGGGCTCTCCCCAGTACTTC
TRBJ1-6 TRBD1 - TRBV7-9 CSSSLEGQGDNSPLHF TGTTCCAGCAGCTTAGAAGGGCAGGGGGATAATTCACCCCTCCACTTT
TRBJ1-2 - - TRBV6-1 CASSLGAGNYGYTF TGTGCCAGCAGCCTGGGGGCGGGTAACTATGGCTACACCTTC
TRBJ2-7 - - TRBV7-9 CASSTRDYEQYF TGTGCCAGCAGCACGAGGGACTACGAGCAGTACTTC
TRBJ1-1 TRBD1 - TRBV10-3 CAIMVDRGNTEAFF TGTGCCATCATGGTTGACAGGGGGAACACTGAAGCTTTCTTT
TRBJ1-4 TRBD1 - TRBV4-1 CASSQVPRPPGQALGKLFF TGCGCCAGCAGCCAAGTTCCGAGACCTCCGGGACAGGCTTTGGGGAAACTGTTTTTT
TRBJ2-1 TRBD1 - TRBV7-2 CASSLSQGARNEQFF TGTGCCAGCAGCTTATCACAGGGGGCAAGAAATGAGCAGTTCTTC
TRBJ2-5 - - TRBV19 CASRATEETQYF TGTGCCAGTAGAGCGACCGAAGAGACCCAGTACTTC
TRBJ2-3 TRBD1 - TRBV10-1 CASSVTGGNTDTQYF TGCGCCAGCAGTGTGACAGGGGGAAACACAGATACGCAGTATTTT
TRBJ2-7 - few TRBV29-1 CSVGPTGAYEQYF TGCAGCGTCGGGCCCACGGGGGCCTACGAGCAGTACTTC
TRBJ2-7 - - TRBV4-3 CASSQARGRYEQYF TGCGCCAGCAGCCAAGCCCGGGGGAGGTACGAGCAGTACTTC
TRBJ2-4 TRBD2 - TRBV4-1 CASSPLAEAKNIQYF TGCGCCAGCAGCCCCCTAGCGGAAGCCAAAAACATTCAGTACTTC
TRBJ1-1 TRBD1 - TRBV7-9 CASSLQGTENTEAFF TGTGCCAGCAGCTTGCAAGGGACAGAGAACACTGAAGCTTTCTTT
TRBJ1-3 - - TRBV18 CASSPRADRGTGNTIYF TGTGCCAGCTCACCACGGGCAGACCGGGGGACTGGAAACACCATATATTTT
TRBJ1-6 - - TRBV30 CAWSVGADNSPLHF TGTGCCTGGAGTGTAGGCGCGGATAATTCACCCCTCCACTTT
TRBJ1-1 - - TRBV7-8 CASSLTVENTEAFF TGTGCCAGCAGCTTAACGGTCGAGAACACTGAAGCTTTCTTT
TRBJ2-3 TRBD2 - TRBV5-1 CASSVSTAGSTDTQYF TGCGCCAGCTCTGTGAGTACAGCGGGGAGCACAGATACGCAGTATTTT
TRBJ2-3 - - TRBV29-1 CSVGEGEGTDTQYF TGCAGCGTTGGGGAGGGGGAGGGCACAGATACGCAGTATTTT
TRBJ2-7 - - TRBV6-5 CASSYRTKTYEQYF TGTGCCAGCAGTTACCGGACTAAGACCTACGAGCAGTACTTC
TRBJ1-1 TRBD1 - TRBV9 CASSAQGERTEAFF TGTGCCAGCAGCGCACAGGGGGAAAGGACTGAAGCTTTCTTT
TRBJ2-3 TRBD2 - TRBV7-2 CASSSGLAPDTQYF TGTGCCAGCAGCTCAGGACTAGCCCCAGATACGCAGTATTTT
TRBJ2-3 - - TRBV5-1 CASSLVAGRDTQYF TGCGCCAGCAGCTTGGTAGCAGGGAGGGATACGCAGTATTTT
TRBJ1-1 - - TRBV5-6 CASSLVGWGGNTEAFF TGTGCCAGCAGCTTGGTAGGGTGGGGCGGTAACACTGAAGCTTTCTTT
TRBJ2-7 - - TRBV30 CAWRILGGEQYF TGTGCCTGGAGGATCTTAGGGGGCGAGCAGTACTTC
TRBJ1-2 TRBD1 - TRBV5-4 CASSYPGQRNYGYTF TGTGCCAGCAGCTACCCGGGACAGCGTAACTATGGCTACACCTTC
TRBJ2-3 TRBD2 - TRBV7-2 CASSPPRLANTDTQYF TGTGCCAGCAGCCCCCCCCGACTAGCGAACACAGATACGCAGTATTTT
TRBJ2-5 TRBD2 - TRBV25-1 CASSAVLAGQETQYF TGTGCCAGCAGTGCGGTCCTAGCGGGGCAAGAGACCCAGTACTTC
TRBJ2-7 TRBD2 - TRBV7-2 CASSLRTSGRYEQYF TGTGCCAGCAGCCTTCGGACTAGCGGGAGGTACGAGCAGTACTTC
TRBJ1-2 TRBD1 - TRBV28 CASSSLHTGENGYTF TGTGCCAGCAGTTCGCTCCATACAGGGGAGAATGGCTACACCTTC
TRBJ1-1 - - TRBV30 CAWSVRQFNTEAFF TGTGCCTGGAGTGTACGTCAGTTTAACACTGAAGCTTTCTTT
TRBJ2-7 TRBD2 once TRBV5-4 CASSLGTSGSHEQYF TGTGCCAGCAGCCTAGGGACTAGCGGGAGCCACGAGCAGTACTTC
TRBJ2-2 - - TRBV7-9 CASSLFGSRVGELFF TGTGCCAGCAGCTTATTCGGGAGTCGCGTCGGGGAGCTGTTTTTT
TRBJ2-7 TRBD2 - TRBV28 CASSLVAGAAEQYF TGTGCCAGCAGTTTAGTAGCGGGAGCTGCCGAGCAGTACTTC
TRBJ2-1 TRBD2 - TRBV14 CASSSQRGGSGGPPYNEQFF TGTGCCAGCAGCTCCCAAAGAGGGGGATCGGGGGGGCCACCCTACAATGAGCAGTTCTTC
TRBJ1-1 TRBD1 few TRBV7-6 CASSFRTGRSAEAFF TGTGCCAGCAGCTTCCGGACAGGGAGGAGCGCTGAAGCTTTCTTT
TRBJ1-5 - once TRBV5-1 CASSLVLTGYSNQPQHF TGCGCCAGCAGCTTGGTGTTGACAGGCTATAGCAATCAGCCCCAGCATTTT
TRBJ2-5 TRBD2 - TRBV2 CASSEPQLAGGWETQYF TGTGCCAGCAGTGAGCCGCAACTAGCGGGAGGGTGGGAGACCCAGTACTTC
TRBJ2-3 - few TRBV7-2 CASSLLGLSTDTQYF TGTGCCAGCAGCTTATTAGGACTAAGCACAGATACGCAGTATTTT
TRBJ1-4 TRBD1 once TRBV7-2 CASSFVAQGAGEKLFF TGTGCCAGCAGTTTCGTTGCGCAGGGGGCCGGGGAAAAACTGTTTTTT
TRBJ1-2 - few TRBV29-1 CSVEDYGYYGYTF TGCAGCGTTGAAGATTACGGGTACTATGGCTACACCTTC
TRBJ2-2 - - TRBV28 CASSPTSWNTGELFF TGTGCCAGCAGTCCGACTTCCTGGAACACCGGGGAGCTGTTTTTT
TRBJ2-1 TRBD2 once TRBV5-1 CASGTREGHEQFF TGCGCCAGCGGGACGCGGGAGGGGCATGAGCAGTTCTTC